Following are 30 T cell receptor beta chains from one sample sequenced in a study of Graves' ophthalmopathy and Graves' hyperthyroidism. RNA transcripts provided the template for amplifying TCR beta CDR3 regions. First-round RT-PCR relied on HTBI primers, and a second-round multiplex PCR came next. From the multiplex PCR reads, TCRdb called clonotypes with MiXCR, one entry per CDR3 protein. Of a few hundred thousand distinct CDR3 sequences in the sample, 15% to 20% were seen once. Material: peripheral blood. The receptor source for this set is an adult man with Graves' ophthalmopathy.

This clonotype was found many times. The chain recombines TRBV20-1 with TRBJ2-5; 12 nucleotides match TRBD2. The ends lost 6 bases at V and 0 bases at J; junction bases unmatched: 11. The germline V gene encodes CDR1 DFQATT and CDR2 SNEGSKA (reference sequence). The CDR3 runs 17 residues. The CDR3 DNA follows: TGCAGTGCCCTATCTAGCGGGGGGGGCTTCAACCAAGAGACCCAGTACTTC. It encodes CSALSSGGGFNQETQYF.

In this sample, this clonotype turned up many times. This sequence joins TRBV15 and TRBJ2-2, with 8 bases lining up with TRBD1. Germline CDR1 reads LNHNV; CDR2 reads YYDKDF (reference sequence). J lost 1 base, V lost 1 base, and 5 bases had no gene match. This CDR3 contains 17 residues. The chain's CDR3 is CATSRGRTGKNTGELFF. The CDR3 DNA follows: TGTGCCACCAGCAGAGGTCGGACAGGGAAGAACACCGGGGAGCTGTTTTTT. The full variable domain, completed using reference TRBV15 and TRBJ2-2, is DAMVIQNPRYQVTQFGKPVTLSCSQTLNHNVMYWYQQKSSQAPKLLFHYYDKDFNNEADTPDNFQSRRPNTSFCFLDIRSPGLGDTAMYLCATSRGRTGKNTGELFFGEGSRLTVL.

This clonotype was picked up many times. The chain links TRBV5-1 to TRBJ1-6; 7 positions agree with TRBD1. The CDR3 runs 16 residues. The junction had 15 bases not matched to a gene; V was cut back by 5 bases and J by 10 bases. Looked up from germline, CDR1 is SGHRS and CDR2 is YFSETQ. The CDR3 loop reads CASRQGYRDSASPLHF. The CDR3 DNA reads TGCGCCAGCAGACAAGGGTATAGGGACAGTGCCTCACCCCTCCACTTT.

This clonotype was counted at least ten times. The CDR3 sequence is CASSIGRPSNGSPLHF. CDR3 nucleotides: TGTGCCAGTAGTATTGGACGCCCTAGCAACGGTTCACCCCTCCACTTT. V and J are TRBV19 and TRBJ1-6; D uncertain. Germline values: CDR1 LNHDA, CDR2 SQIVND (reference sequence). The germline V and J ends were trimmed by 3 bases and 9 bases, with 18 bases remaining between them. This CDR3 comprises 16 residues.

This clonotype has ten or more counts. J is TRBJ1-2 and V is TRBV6-5; D might be TRBD1 (6 bases). There are 13 residues in the CDR3. V lost 10 bases, J lost 0 bases, and 12 bases lay in between. Germline CDR1 MNHEY, CDR2 SVGAGI. The CDR3 DNA reads TGTGCCACCACGGACAGAGCTAACTATGGCTACACCTTC. The encoded protein is CATTDRANYGYTF.

In its sample, this clonotype was seen many times. The chain carries TRBV5-8 and TRBJ1-5; D call uncertain. Germline V gives CDR1 SGHTS, CDR2 YDEGEE. CDR3 length equals 15 residues. The V and J ends lost 4 bases and 5 bases respectively, with 16 bases between them. The DNA of the CDR3 is TGTGCCAGCAGCCCCGGTACGTCGGGAGATCAGCCCCAGCATTTT. This encodes CASSPGTSGDQPQHF.

A few counts support this clonotype. J is TRBJ1-1 and V is TRBV12-3 or TRBV12-4; 10 nucleotides match TRBD1. J was trimmed by 10 bases and V by 5 bases; bases with no gene match: 16. CDR3 length: 16 residues. The CDR3 here is CASSATGQGVGQGAFF. The DNA for the CDR3 is TGTGCCAGCAGTGCCACTGGACAGGGGGTGGGACAAGGAGCTTTCTTT.

This clonotype has ten or more counts. The chain couples TRBV24-1 to TRBJ2-2; the D gene is possibly TRBD1 (6 bases). Trimming cost V 2 bases and J 4 bases, with 16 bases left between them. The CDR3 length is 17 residues. CDR1 and CDR2 (germline): KGHDR, SFDVKD. In DNA, the CDR3 is TGTGCCACCAGTGATTCGGTGGTACAGGGCCCCACCGGGGAGCTGTTTTTT. It yields the protein CATSDSVVQGPTGELFF.

Note on this clonotype: This may be a read error, as it is one base from a much larger clone. This chain links TRBV14 with TRBJ2-7; unclear D gene. The V end was cut by 0 bases, the J end by 1 base, with 13 bases between. CDR1 SGHDN and CDR2 FVKESK come from the germline V gene. CDR3 length: 16 amino acids. The CDR3 DNA reads as TGTGCCAGCAGCCAAGAGTTGCAGGTAGCATCCTACGAGCAGTACTTC. Translation: CASSQELQVASYEQYF.

This clonotype was counted ten times or more. J is TRBJ2-7 and V is TRBV6-5, with 15 bases that match TRBD2. With V trimmed by 10 bases and J by 6 bases, 7 bases remained unmatched. CDR1 and CDR2 (germline): MNHEY, SVGAGI. The CDR3 runs to 14 residues. CDR3 protein: CATGLAGGRLEQYF. Here the CDR3 DNA reads TGTGCCACGGGACTAGCGGGGGGCCGTCTCGAGCAGTACTTC.

This clonotype came up many times. This chain uses TRBV19 with TRBJ1-6; tentative D call: TRBD1 (5 bases). CDR1 is LNHDA, CDR2 SQIVND, per germline (reference sequence). The CDR3 consists of 15 residues. Trimming shortened V by 6 bases and J by 7 bases, and 16 bases separated the two germline ends. CDR3 in amino acids: CASRRTFSSNSPLHF. CDR3 nucleotide sequence: TGTGCCAGTAGGAGGACATTTTCGTCAAATTCACCCCTCCACTTT.

The chain recombines TRBV6-5 with TRBJ2-7, with a weak D call TRBD1 (5 bases). The CDR3 runs 15 residues. V lost 2 bases and J 2 bases, leaving 13 bases between the germline ends. Germline V gene sequence: CDR1 MNHEY, CDR2 SVGAGI. Written as DNA, the CDR3 is TGTGCCAGCAGTTACGGGGCCGACAGCACCTACGAGCAGTACTTC. It is translated as CASSYGADSTYEQYF.

This clonotype was seen at least ten times. The chain is built from TRBV11-2 and TRBJ2-7; D ambiguous. Trimming removed 0 bases from V and 6 bases from J, with 9 bases in between. The germline V gene has CDR1 SGHAT and CDR2 FQNNGV. The CDR3 has 13 residues. Written as DNA, the CDR3 is TGTGCCAGCAGCTTAGAAGGTCGATTCGAGCAGTACTTC. It is translated as CASSLEGRFEQYF.

This clonotype was observed at least ten times. The V call is TRBV20-1, the J call TRBJ2-5; TRBD2 agrees at 14 bases. With V trimmed by 6 bases and J by 5 bases, 11 bases remained unmatched. The CDR3 runs 16 residues. From germline, CDR1 is DFQATT and CDR2 SNEGSKA (reference sequence). The CDR3 here is CSARTSGRPKTETQYF. The CDR3 coding sequence is TGCAGTGCGAGGACTAGCGGGAGGCCAAAAACGGAGACCCAGTACTTC.

This clonotype was detected many times. The chain uses TRBV20-1 and TRBJ1-6, with 8 nucleotides matching TRBD1. The CDR3 has 14 residues. With V trimmed by 6 bases and J by 8 bases, 9 bases remained unmatched. Germline V gene data show CDR1 as DFQATT and CDR2 as SNEGSKA (reference sequence). The DNA of the CDR3 is TGCAGTGCCGACAGGGGCTGGGAGGATTCACCCCTCCACTTT. Translated: CSADRGWEDSPLHF.

The genes are TRBV12-3 or TRBV12-4 and TRBJ1-1; D unclear. V dropped 2 bases and J dropped 11 bases, with 6 bases sitting between them. CDR3 size: 10 residues. CDR3 bases: TGTGCCAGCAGTTTAACCGAGGCTTTCTTT. The encoded protein is CASSLTEAFF.

This clonotype turned up a few times. The rearrangement joins TRBV7-2 to TRBJ2-7; 11 bases line up with TRBD2. The trim removed 3 bases at V and 5 bases at J, leaving 6 bases unmatched. The CDR3 totals 15 residues. Germline CDR1 reads SGHTA; CDR2 reads FQGNSA. The CDR3 here is CASSFLTSGSNEQYF. The DNA for the CDR3 is TGTGCCAGCAGCTTCTTAACTAGCGGGAGTAACGAGCAGTACTTC.

This clonotype was picked up many times. This chain connects TRBV20-1 to TRBJ2-7; TRBD1 agrees at 8 bases. Germline CDR1 reads DFQATT; CDR2 reads SNEGSKA (reference sequence). This CDR3 comprises 12 residues. J was trimmed by 4 bases and V by 6 bases; bases with no gene match: 5. Here the CDR3 reads CSAENRGYEQYF. CDR3 nucleotides: TGCAGTGCGGAAAACAGGGGGTACGAGCAGTACTTC.

The table lists this clonotype with many counts. The chain uses TRBV19 and TRBJ2-7; D possibly corresponds to TRBD2 (5 bases). The CDR3 consists of 15 residues. V lost 4 bases, J lost 2 bases, and 15 bases lay in between. Germline values: CDR1 LNHDA, CDR2 SQIVND (reference sequence). The CDR3 DNA sequence: TGTGCCAGTAGTAGCAACGTCGTGGGAGCCTACGAGCAGTACTTC. Encoded protein: CASSSNVVGAYEQYF.

This clonotype was seen many times. The chain employs TRBV29-1 and TRBJ2-7; D remains ambiguous. Between the trimmed V and J ends, which lost 4 bases and 0 bases, there was a span of 4 bases. CDR1 is SQVTM, CDR2 ANQGSEA, per germline. This CDR3 is 11 amino acids long. The CDR3 protein is CSVVYSYEQYF. The CDR3 DNA sequence: TGCAGCGTTGTTTACTCCTACGAGCAGTACTTC.

This clonotype was seen ten or more times. The CDR3 DNA reads as TGTGCCAGCAGGTCAGGGGGTTACGAGCAGTACTTC. This gives the protein CASRSGGYEQYF. The chain has TRBV28 and TRBJ2-7; 7 bases agree with TRBD1. The CDR3 sequence is 12 residues long. Germline trimming cut 6 bases from V and 4 bases from J; bases unmatched to any gene: 3. Per the germline V gene, CDR1 is MDHEN and CDR2 is SYDVKM.

This clonotype was detected many times. The genes are TRBV30 and TRBJ1-1, with TRBD1 as a possible D gene (5 bases). Looked up from germline, CDR1 is GTSNPN and CDR2 is SVGIG (reference sequence). The CDR3 loop spans 13 amino acids. V was cut by 4 bases and J by 0 bases, with 9 bases left in between. CDR3 DNA sequence: TGTGCCTGGACCAAGGGGTTGAACACTGAAGCTTTCTTT. Translation gives CAWTKGLNTEAFF.

This clonotype was seen ten or more times. The rearrangement joins TRBV2 to TRBJ2-5; D is perhaps TRBD2 (6 bases). The CDR3 runs 13 residues. V was shortened by 7 bases and J by 3 bases, with 12 bases between the two germline ends. The germline CDR1 and CDR2 sequences are SNHLY and FYNNEI. In DNA, the CDR3 is TGTGCCAGCACCGGGGGATGGGAAGAGACCCAGTACTTC. It is translated as CASTGGWEETQYF.

The rearrangement joins TRBV5-1 to TRBJ1-1; no clear D gene. The CDR3 totals 15 residues. Germline-derived CDR1 and CDR2 are SGHRS and YFSETQ. The ends were cut back, 0 bases at V and 1 base at J, with 10 bases in the middle. CDR3 sequence reads: CASSLAGSANTEAFF. CDR3 nucleotide sequence: TGCGCCAGCAGCTTGGCCGGGTCGGCGAACACTGAAGCTTTCTTT.

The V call is TRBV12-3 or TRBV12-4, the J call TRBJ1-2; 9 nucleotides line up with TRBD1. V shed 6 bases and J 3 bases; nucleotides not matched to a gene: 11. The CDR3 consists of 16 residues. The CDR3 is CASSPVGGQGYYGYTF. The CDR3 bases are TGTGCCAGCAGCCCGGTTGGGGGACAGGGCTACTATGGCTACACCTTC.

This clonotype was seen at least ten times. The chain recombines TRBV20-1 with TRBJ1-5; 9 bases match TRBD1. The CDR3 spans 15 residues. V lost 4 bases to trimming and J lost 3 bases; unmatched junction nucleotides: 7. CDR1 is DFQATT, CDR2 SNEGSKA, per germline (reference sequence). The CDR3 here is CSAKRRTGDNQPQHF. Here the CDR3 DNA reads TGCAGTGCTAAGAGACGGACAGGGGACAATCAGCCCCAGCATTTT.

This clonotype was detected ten times or more. The chain has TRBV18 and TRBJ2-7, with D unresolved. Trimming left V 2 bases short and J 3 bases short, with 11 bases between. The length of the CDR3 is 14 residues. Germline CDR1 KGHSH, CDR2 LQKENI. CDR3 loop: CASSPLGQLYEQYF. In DNA form, the CDR3 reads TGTGCCAGCTCACCATTAGGCCAACTCTACGAGCAGTACTTC.

At least ten counts were recorded for this clonotype. The chain has TRBV4-3 and TRBJ1-1, with unresolved D. Germline assignment: CDR1 LGHNA and CDR2 YSLEER. The CDR3 totals 15 residues. V lost 1 base and J 0 bases, leaving 9 bases between the germline ends. CDR3 protein: CASSQGVNMNTEAFF. CDR3 in DNA: TGCGCCAGCAGCCAAGGCGTGAATATGAACACTGAAGCTTTCTTT.

This clonotype was counted many times. V is TRBV19 and J is TRBJ2-7, with D perhaps being TRBD1 or TRBD2 (5 bases each). There are 17 residues in the CDR3. CDR1 is LNHDA, CDR2 SQIVND, per germline (reference sequence). V was trimmed by 6 bases and J by 1 base, leaving 22 bases between them. CDR3 loop: CASRGNLRDGQSYEQYF. The DNA of the CDR3 is TGTGCCAGTAGGGGGAACCTCCGGGACGGGCAATCCTACGAGCAGTACTTC.

This clonotype came up many times. The V and J genes are TRBV7-3 and TRBJ1-2, with D perhaps TRBD1 (6 bases). The CDR3 runs to 17 residues. V was clipped by 0 bases and J by 0 bases, with 14 bases between them. Looked up from germline, CDR1 is SGHTA and CDR2 is FQGTGA. The CDR3 DNA sequence: TGTGCCAGCAGCTTAACGGCCAGGGGATCCCCTAACTATGGCTACACCTTC. It yields the protein CASSLTARGSPNYGYTF. The whole variable domain, remainder taken from reference TRBV7-3 and TRBJ1-2, is GAGVSQTPSNKVTEKGKYVELRCDPISGHTALYWYRQSLGQGPEFLIYFQGTGAADDSGLPNDRFFAVRPEGSVSTLKIQRTERGDSAVYLCASSLTARGSPNYGYTFGSGTRLTVV.